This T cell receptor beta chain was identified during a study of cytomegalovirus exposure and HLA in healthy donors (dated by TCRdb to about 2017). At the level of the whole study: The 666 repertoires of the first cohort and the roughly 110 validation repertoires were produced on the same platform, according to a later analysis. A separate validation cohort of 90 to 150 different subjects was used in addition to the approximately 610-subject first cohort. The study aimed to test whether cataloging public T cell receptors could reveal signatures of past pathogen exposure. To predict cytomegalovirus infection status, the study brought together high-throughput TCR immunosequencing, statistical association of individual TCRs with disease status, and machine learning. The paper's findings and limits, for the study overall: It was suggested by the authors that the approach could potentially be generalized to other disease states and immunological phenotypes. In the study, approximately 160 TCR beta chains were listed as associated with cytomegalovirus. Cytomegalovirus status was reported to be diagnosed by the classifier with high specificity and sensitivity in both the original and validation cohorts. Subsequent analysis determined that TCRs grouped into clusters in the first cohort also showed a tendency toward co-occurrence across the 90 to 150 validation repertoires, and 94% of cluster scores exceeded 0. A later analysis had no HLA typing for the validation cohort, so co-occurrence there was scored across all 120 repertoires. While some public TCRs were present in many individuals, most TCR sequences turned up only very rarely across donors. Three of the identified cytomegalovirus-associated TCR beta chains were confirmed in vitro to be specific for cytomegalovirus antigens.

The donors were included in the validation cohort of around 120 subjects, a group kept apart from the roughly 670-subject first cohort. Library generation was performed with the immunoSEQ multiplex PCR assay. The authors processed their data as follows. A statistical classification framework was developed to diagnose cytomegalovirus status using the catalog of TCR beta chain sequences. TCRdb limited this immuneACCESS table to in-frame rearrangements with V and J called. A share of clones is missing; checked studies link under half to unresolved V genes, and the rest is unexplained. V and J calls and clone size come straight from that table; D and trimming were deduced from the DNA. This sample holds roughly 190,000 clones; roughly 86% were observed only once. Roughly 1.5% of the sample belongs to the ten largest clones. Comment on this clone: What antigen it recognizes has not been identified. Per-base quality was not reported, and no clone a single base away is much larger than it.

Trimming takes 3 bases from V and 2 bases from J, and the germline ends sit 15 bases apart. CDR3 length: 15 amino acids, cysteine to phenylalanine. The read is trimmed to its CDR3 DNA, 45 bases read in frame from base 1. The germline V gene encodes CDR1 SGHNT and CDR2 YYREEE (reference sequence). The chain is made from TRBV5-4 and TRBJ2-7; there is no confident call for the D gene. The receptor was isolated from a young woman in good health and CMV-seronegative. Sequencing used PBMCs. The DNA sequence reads TGTGCCAGCAGCTCCCAGCGTCTGCAAACCTACGAGCAGTACTTC. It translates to CASSSQRLQTYEQYF. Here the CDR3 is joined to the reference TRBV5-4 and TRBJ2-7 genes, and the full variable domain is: ETGVTQSPTHLIKTRGQQVTLRCSSQSGHNTVSWYQQALGQGPQFIFQYYREEENGRGNFPPRFSGLQFPNYSSELNVNALELDDSALYLCASSSQRLQTYEQYFGPGTRLTVT.